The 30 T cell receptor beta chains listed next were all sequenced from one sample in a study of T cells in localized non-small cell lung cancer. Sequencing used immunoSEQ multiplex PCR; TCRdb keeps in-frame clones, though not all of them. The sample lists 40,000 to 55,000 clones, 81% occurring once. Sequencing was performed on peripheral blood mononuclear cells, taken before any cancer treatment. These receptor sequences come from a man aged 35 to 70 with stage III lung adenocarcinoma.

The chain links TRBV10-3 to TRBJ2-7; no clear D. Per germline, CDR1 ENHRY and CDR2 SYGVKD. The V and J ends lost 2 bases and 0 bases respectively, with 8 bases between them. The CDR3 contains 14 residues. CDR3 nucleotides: TGTGCCATCAGTGAGGCTCCCTACTCCTACGAGCAGTACTTC. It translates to CAISEAPYSYEQYF.

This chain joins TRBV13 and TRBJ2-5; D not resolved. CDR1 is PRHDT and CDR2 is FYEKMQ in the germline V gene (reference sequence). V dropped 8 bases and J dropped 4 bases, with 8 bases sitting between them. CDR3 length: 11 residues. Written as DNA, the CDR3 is TGTGCCAGCGGGTTCTTAGAGACCCAGTACTTC. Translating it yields CASGFLETQYF.

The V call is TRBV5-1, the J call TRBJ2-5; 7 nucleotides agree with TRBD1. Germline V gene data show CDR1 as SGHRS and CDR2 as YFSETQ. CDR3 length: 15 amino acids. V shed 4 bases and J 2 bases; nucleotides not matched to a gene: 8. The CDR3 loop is CASSLLGTEQETQYF. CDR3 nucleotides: TGCGCCAGCAGCCTTCTCGGGACAGAGCAAGAGACCCAGTACTTC.

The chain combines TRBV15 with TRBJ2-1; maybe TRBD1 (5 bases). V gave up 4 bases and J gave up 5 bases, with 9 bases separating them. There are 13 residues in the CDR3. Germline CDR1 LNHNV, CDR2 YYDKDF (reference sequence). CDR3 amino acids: CATSNAGHNEQFF. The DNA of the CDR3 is TGTGCCACCAGCAACGCAGGGCACAATGAGCAGTTCTTC.

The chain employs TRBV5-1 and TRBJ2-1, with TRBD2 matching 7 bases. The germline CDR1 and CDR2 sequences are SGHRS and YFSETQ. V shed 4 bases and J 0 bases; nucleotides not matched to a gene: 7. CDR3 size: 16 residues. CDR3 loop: CASSVSGLSSYNEQFF. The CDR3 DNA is TGCGCCAGCAGCGTTAGCGGGCTTAGCTCCTACAATGAGCAGTTCTTC.

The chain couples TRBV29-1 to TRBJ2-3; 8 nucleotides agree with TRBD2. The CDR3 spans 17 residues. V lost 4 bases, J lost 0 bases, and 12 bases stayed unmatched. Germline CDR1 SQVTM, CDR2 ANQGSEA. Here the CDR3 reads CSVAEASGLPSTDTQYF. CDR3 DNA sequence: TGCAGCGTTGCGGAGGCTAGCGGGCTCCCGAGCACAGATACGCAGTATTTT.

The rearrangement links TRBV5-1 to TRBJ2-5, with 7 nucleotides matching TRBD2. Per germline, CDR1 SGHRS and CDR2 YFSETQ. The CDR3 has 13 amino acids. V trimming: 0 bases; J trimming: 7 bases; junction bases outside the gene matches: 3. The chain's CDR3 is CASSLEASGTQYF. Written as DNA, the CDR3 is TGCGCCAGCAGCTTGGAGGCTAGCGGGACCCAGTACTTC.

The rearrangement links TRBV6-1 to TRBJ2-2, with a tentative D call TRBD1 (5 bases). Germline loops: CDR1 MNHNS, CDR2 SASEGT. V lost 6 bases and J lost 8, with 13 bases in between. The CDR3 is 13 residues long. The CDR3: CASSLGAAGELFF. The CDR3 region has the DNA TGTGCCAGCAGCTTAGGGGCTGCTGGGGAGCTGTTTTTT.

The CDR3 DNA follows: TGTGCCAGCAGCCCAGGGAGGGGCAATCAGCCCCAGCATTTT. It codes for CASSPGRGNQPQHF. The chain recombines TRBV9 with TRBJ1-5; D is possibly TRBD1 (5 bases). The CDR3 extends over 14 amino acids. The V end was cut by 4 bases, the J end by 2 bases, with 10 bases between. Per the germline V gene, CDR1 is SGDLS and CDR2 is YYNGEE.

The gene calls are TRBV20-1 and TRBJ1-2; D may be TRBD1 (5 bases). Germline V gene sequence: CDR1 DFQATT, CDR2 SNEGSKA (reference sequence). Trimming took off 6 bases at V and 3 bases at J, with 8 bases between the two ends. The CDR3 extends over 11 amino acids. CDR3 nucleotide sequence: TGCAGTGCCCCCAGGGACTATGGCTACACCTTC. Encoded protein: CSAPRDYGYTF.

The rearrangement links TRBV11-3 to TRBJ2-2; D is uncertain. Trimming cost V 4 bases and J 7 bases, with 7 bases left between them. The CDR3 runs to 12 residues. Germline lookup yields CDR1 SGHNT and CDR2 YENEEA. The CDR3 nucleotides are TGTGCCAGCAGCTCTAACTACGGGGAGCTGTTTTTT. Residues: CASSSNYGELFF.

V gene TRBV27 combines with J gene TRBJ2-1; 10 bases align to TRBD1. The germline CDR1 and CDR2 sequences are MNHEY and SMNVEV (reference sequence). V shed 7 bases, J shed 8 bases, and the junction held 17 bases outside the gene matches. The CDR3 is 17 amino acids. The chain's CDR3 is CASKDRGFGAGADEQFF. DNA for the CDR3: TGTGCCAGCAAGGACAGGGGGTTCGGGGCGGGGGCGGATGAGCAGTTCTTC.

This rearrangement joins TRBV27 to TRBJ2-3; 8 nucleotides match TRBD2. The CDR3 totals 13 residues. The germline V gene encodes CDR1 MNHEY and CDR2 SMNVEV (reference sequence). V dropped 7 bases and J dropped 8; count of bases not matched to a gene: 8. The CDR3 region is CASKVSGALTQYF. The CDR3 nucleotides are TGTGCCAGCAAGGTTAGCGGGGCCCTTACGCAGTATTTT.

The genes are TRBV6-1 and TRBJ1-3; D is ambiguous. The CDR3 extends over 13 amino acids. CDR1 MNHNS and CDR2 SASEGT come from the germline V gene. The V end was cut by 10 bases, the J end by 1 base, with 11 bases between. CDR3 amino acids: CAILFRSGNTIYF. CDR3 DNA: TGTGCCATCCTTTTTCGATCTGGAAACACCATATATTTT.

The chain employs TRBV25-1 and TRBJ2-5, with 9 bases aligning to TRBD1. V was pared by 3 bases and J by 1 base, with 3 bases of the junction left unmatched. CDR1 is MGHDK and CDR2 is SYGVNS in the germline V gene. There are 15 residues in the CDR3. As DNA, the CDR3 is TGTGCCAGCAGTGACAGGGACAGGGCCCAAGAGACCCAGTACTTC. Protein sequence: CASSDRDRAQETQYF.

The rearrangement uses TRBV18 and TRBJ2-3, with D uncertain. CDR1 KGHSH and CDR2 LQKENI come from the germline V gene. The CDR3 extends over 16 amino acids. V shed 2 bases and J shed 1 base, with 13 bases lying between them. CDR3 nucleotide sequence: TGTGCCAGCTCACCATTTTCACAGCACGGCACAGATACGCAGTATTTT. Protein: CASSPFSQHGTDTQYF.

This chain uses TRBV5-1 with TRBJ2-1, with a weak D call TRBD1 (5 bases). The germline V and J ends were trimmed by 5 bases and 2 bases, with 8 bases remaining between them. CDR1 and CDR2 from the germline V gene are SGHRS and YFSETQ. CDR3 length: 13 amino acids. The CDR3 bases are TGCGCCAGCAGGACAGAGACCTACAATGAGCAGTTCTTC. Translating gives CASRTETYNEQFF. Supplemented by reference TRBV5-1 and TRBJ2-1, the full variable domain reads KAGVTQTPRYLIKTRGQQVTLSCSPISGHRSVSWYQQTPGQGLQFLFEYFSETQRNKGNFPGRFSGRQFSNSRSEMNVSTLELGDSALYLCASRTETYNEQFFGPGTRLTVL.

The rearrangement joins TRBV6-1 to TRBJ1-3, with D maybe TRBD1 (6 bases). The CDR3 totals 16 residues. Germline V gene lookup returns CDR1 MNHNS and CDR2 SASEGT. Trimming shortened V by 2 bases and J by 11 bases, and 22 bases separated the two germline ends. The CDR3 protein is CASSEFRTFLEGAIYF. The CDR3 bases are TGTGCCAGCAGTGAATTCCGGACCTTTTTGGAGGGGGCCATATATTTT.

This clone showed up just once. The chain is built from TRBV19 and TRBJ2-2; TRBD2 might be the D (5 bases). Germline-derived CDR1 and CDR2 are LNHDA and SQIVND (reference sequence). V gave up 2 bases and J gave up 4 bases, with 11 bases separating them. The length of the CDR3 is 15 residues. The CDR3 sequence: CASSIRGLLTGELFF. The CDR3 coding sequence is TGTGCCAGTAGTATACGCGGGCTCCTCACCGGGGAGCTGTTTTTT.

This CDR3 reads CASSPTGTAYEKLFF. The CDR3 DNA reads as TGTGCCAGCTCACCAACCGGGACAGCATATGAAAAACTGTTTTTT. J is TRBJ1-4 and V is TRBV18, with 7 bases fitting TRBD1. This CDR3 has 15 amino acids. The V gene's germline CDR1 is KGHSH and CDR2 LQKENI. Trimming took 2 bases from V and 6 from J; bases not matched to a gene: 6.

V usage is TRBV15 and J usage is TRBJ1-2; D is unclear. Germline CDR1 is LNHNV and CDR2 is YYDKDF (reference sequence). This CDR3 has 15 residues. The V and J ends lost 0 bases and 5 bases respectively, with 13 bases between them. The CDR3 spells CATSRDRGSPYGYTF. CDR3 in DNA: TGTGCCACCAGCAGAGATCGCGGCAGCCCGTATGGCTACACCTTC. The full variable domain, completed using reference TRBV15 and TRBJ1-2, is DAMVIQNPRYQVTQFGKPVTLSCSQTLNHNVMYWYQQKSSQAPKLLFHYYDKDFNNEADTPDNFQSRRPNTSFCFLDIRSPGLGDTAMYLCATSRDRGSPYGYTFGSGTRLTVV.

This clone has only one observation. For the CDR3, the DNA is TGTGCCAGCAGCGAGACAGGGGGTTACGAGCAGTACTTC. Protein product: CASSETGGYEQYF. The chain recombines TRBV7-8 with TRBJ2-7, with TRBD1 matching 9 bases. The germline CDR1 and CDR2 sequences are SGHVS and FQNEAQ. This CDR3 region has 13 residues. Trimming cost V 5 bases and J 4 bases; bases outside gene matches: 3.

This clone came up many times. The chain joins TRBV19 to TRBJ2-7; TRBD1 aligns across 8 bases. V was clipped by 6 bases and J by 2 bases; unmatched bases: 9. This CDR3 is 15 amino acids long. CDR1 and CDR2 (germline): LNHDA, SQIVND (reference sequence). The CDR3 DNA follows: TGTGCCAGTAGCAGCCGGGACAGGAGTGCCTACGAGCAGTACTTC. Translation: CASSSRDRSAYEQYF.

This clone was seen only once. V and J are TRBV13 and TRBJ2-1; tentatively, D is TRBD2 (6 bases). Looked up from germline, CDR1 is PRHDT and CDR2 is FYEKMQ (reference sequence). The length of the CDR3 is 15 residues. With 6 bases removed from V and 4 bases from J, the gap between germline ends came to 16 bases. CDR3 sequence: CASRAPGVVYNEQFF. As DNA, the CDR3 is TGTGCCAGCAGGGCCCCGGGAGTGGTGTACAATGAGCAGTTCTTC. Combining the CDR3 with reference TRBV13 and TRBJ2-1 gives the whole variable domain AAGVIQSPRHLIKEKRETATLKCYPIPRHDTVYWYQQGPGQDPQFLISFYEKMQSDKGSIPDRFSAQQFSDYHSELNMSSLELGDSALYFCASRAPGVVYNEQFFGPGTRLTVL.

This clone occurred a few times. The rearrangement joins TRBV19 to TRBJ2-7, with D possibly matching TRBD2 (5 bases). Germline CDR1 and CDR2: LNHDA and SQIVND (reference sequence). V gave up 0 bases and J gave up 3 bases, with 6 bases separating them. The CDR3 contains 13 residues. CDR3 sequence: CASSIESGYEQYF. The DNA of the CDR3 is TGTGCCAGTAGTATAGAGAGCGGCTACGAGCAGTACTTC.

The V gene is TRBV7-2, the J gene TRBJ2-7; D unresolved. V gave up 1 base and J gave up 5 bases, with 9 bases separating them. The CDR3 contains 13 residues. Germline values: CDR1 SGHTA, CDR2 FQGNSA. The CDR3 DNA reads TGTGCCAGCAGCTTAGAAAGGGAAGACGAGCAGTACTTC. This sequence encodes CASSLEREDEQYF.

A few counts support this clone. The CDR3 region is CASSDGGATDTQYF. The DNA for the CDR3 is TGTGCCAGCAGTGACGGGGGGGCCACAGATACGCAGTATTTT. This rearrangement joins TRBV6-1 to TRBJ2-3, with 8 bases that match TRBD2. The CDR3 spans 14 residues. V was clipped by 3 bases and J by 2 bases; unmatched bases: 1. Per the germline V gene, CDR1 is MNHNS and CDR2 is SASEGT.

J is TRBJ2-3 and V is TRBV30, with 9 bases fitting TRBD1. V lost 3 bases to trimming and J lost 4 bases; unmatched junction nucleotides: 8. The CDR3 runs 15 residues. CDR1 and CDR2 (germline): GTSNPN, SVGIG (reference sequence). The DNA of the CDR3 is TGTGCCTGGAGCCCCGGGACAGGGATTGCAGATACGCAGTATTTT. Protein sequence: CAWSPGTGIADTQYF.

The CDR3 DNA reads as TGTGCCTGGAGTACGAGACTAGCGGGGGTAGATACGCAGTATTTT. This gives the protein CAWSTRLAGVDTQYF. This chain joins TRBV30 and TRBJ2-3; 12 bases map to TRBD2. The V gene end was trimmed by 2 bases and the J gene end by 5 bases; junction bases not matched to a gene: 5. The CDR3 spans 15 residues. Per the germline V gene, CDR1 is GTSNPN and CDR2 is SVGIG (reference sequence).

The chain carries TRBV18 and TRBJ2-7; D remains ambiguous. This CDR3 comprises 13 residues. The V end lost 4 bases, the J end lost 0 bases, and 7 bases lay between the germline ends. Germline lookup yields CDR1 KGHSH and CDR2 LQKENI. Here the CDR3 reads CASSRADSYEQYF. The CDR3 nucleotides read TGTGCCAGCTCACGTGCGGACTCCTACGAGCAGTACTTC.